This TCR beta chain was identified during a study of T cell clonality in common variable immunodeficiency. Germline V gene data show CDR1 as LNHNV and CDR2 as YYDKDF (reference sequence). The length of the CDR3 is 19 residues. V lost 0 bases, J lost 0 bases, and 18 bases lay in between. This clone was seen ten or more times. Its specificity is not known. The read is 3 residues too short to cover the CDR3 end, so that end is filled in from the germline J gene. General observations from the study: In common variable immunodeficiency, TCR beta chains reportedly carried fewer deletions and N-nucleotide insertions.

Repertoires were generated with immunoSEQ multiplex PCR, while TCRdb's copy carries only in-frame clones and drops some. Listed for the sample are roughly 29,000 clones, none seen a single time. The clonotype was recovered from a human donor with common variable immunodeficiency. The sample was peripheral blood mononuclear cells. This sequence joins TRBV15 and TRBJ2-1; D perhaps matches TRBD2 (5 bases). This CDR3 reads CATSRDRQRPQHSYNEQFF. The CDR3 DNA, read in part, is TGTGCCACCAGCAGAGATCGCCAGCGGCCTCAACACTCCTACAATGAG.